This T cell receptor (beta chain) was identified during a study of human T cells and chemical hapten exposure. This clonotype has at least ten counts. Antigen: not known. The V end lost 6 bases, the J end lost 2 bases, and 14 bases lay between the germline ends. Germline CDR1 MNHNY, CDR2 SVGAGI (reference sequence). The CDR3 length is 15 residues. Time point reported: pre-sensitization, week 0. Regarding treatment: therapeutic diphenylcyclopropenone sensitization with weekly scalp DPC. At every patch-test visit, blood was drawn before the patch test was applied. Study outcomes and limitations: Healthy individuals' immune responses may differ from those of donors, who had alopecia. Sensitization with DPC brought no change to TCRs above 1 in 1000 in frequency.

TCRdb called the RACE reads again in MiXCR, with one record for every CDR3 protein. This sample has fewer than 70,000 distinct CDR3 sequences, with roughly 9.7% found just once. The V and J genes are TRBV6-6 and TRBJ1-5, with D possibly being TRBD1 (5 bases). This material consisted of whole blood, taken in connection with sensitization to the hapten diphenylcyclopropenone (DPC). The TCR comes from a woman aged 45-65 years with alopecia areata. Some clones in this sample may be carry-over from other donors' samples. CDR3 loop: CASSPFGGGNQPQHF. The CDR3 nucleotides are TGTGCCAGCAGCCCCTTTGGAGGGGGCAATCAGCCCCAGCATTTT.